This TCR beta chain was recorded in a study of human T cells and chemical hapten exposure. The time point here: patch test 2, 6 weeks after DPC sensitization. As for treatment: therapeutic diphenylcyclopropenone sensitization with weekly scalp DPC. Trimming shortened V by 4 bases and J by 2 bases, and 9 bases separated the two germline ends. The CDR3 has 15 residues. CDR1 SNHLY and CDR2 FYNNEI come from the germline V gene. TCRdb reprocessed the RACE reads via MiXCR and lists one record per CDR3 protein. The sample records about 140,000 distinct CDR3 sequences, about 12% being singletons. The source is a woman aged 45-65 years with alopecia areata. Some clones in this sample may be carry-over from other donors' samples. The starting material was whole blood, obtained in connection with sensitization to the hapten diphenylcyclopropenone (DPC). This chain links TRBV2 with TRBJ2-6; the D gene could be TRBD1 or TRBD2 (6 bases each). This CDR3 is CASSVGGAGANVLTF. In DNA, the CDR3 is TGTGCCAGCAGTGTCGGGGGCGCTGGGGCCAACGTCCTGACTTTC.